The 28 T cell receptor beta chains below all came from one sample that was sequenced in a study of T and B cells in COVID-19 patients. BIOMED2 TRB-A/B primer pools were used in multiplex TRB PCR. MiXCR was run by TCRdb on the multiplex PCR reads, yielding one entry per CDR3 protein. The sample includes thousands of distinct CDR3 sequences, approximately 24% of them seen just once. TRB was amplified from roughly 250-500 ng of blood genomic DNA. The specimen was blood. These receptors were collected from a human donor who had recovered from COVID-19.

This clonotype rates as medium-sized. The V and J genes are TRBV5-6 and TRBJ2-7, with D possibly being TRBD2 (5 bases). The germline CDR1 and CDR2 sequences are SGHDT and YYEEEE. V lost 1 base and J lost 4, with 18 bases in between. There are 16 residues in the CDR3. CDR3: CASSLSSGGFVYEQYF. The CDR3 nucleotides are TGTGCCAGCAGCTTGTCGTCGGGCGGGTTCGTGTACGAGCAGTACTTC.

This chain uses TRBV25-1 with TRBJ2-1; TRBD1 matches at 9 bases. The germline CDR1 and CDR2 sequences are MGHDK and SYGVNS. The ends lost 5 bases at V and 4 bases at J; junction bases unmatched: 9. This CDR3 is built from 16 residues. The DNA of the CDR3 is TGTGCCAGCAGTACCTGGACAGGGGCAAGGTACAATGAGCAGTTCTTC. Encoded protein: CASSTWTGARYNEQFF.

The V gene is TRBV11-2, the J gene TRBJ2-1, with 11 bases matching TRBD2. The CDR3 is 16 amino acids. J gave up 7 bases and V 2 bases, and 7 bases lay outside the gene matches. Germline-derived CDR1 and CDR2 are SGHAT and FQNNGV. Written as DNA, the CDR3 is TGTGCCAGCAGCTTACCTCTAGCGGGGGGACGTAATGAGCAGTTCTTC. As protein: CASSLPLAGGRNEQFF.

This clonotype appeared a few times. CDR3 nucleotides: TGTGCTAGTGGTTTGTGGACCTCCAAGGGGAATGAAAAACTGTTTTTT. This codes for CASGLWTSKGNEKLFF. This rearrangement joins TRBV12-5 to TRBJ1-4; TRBD1 is a possible D gene (5 bases). The germline CDR1 and CDR2 sequences are LGHNT and FRNRAP. V shed 2 bases and J shed 5 bases, with 15 bases lying between them. The CDR3 sequence is 16 residues long.

This clonotype is categorized as large. The chain joins TRBV29-1 to TRBJ2-3, with 7 bases lining up with TRBD2. Unmatched junction bases numbered 5, after V lost 6 bases and J lost 5 bases. CDR1 is SQVTM and CDR2 is ANQGSEA in the germline V gene. This CDR3 comprises 12 residues. The CDR3 reads CSVRGDGDTQYF. The DNA of the CDR3 is TGCAGCGTCCGGGGGGACGGAGATACGCAGTATTTT.

This clonotype occurred a few times. The chain joins TRBV7-9 to TRBJ2-1; 9 positions match TRBD1. The CDR3 is 13 amino acids. The J segment lost 8 bases and the V segment lost 10 bases, leaving 9 bases of the junction unmatched. Germline V gene sequence: CDR1 SEHNR, CDR2 FQNEAQ (reference sequence). CDR3 loop: CATRQGDLDEQFF. The CDR3 DNA follows: TGTGCCACGAGACAGGGGGATCTCGATGAGCAGTTCTTC.

Judged by abundance, this clonotype is medium-sized (0.01 to 0.1%). This chain uses TRBV5-4 with TRBJ2-1; 14 bases line up with TRBD2. V was clipped by 4 bases and J by 5 bases; unmatched bases: 5. The CDR3 consists of 16 residues. Looked up from germline, CDR1 is SGHNT and CDR2 is YYREEE (reference sequence). The CDR3 nucleotides read TGTGCCAGCAGCCCGGGACTAGCGGGGGCCAACAATGAGCAGTTCTTC. It encodes CASSPGLAGANNEQFF. Full variable domain (outside the CDR3, taken from reference TRBV5-4 and TRBJ2-1): ETGVTQSPTHLIKTRGQQVTLRCSSQSGHNTVSWYQQALGQGPQFIFQYYREEENGRGNFPPRFSGLQFPNYSSELNVNALELDDSALYLCASSPGLAGANNEQFFGPGTRLTVL.

By frequency in the sample, this clonotype is medium-sized. V gene TRBV6-6 combines with J gene TRBJ2-7; TRBD1 might be the D (8 bases). Germline V gene lookup returns CDR1 MNHNY and CDR2 SVGAGI (reference sequence). The length of the CDR3 is 16 residues. Between the trimmed V and J ends, which lost 2 bases and 1 base, there was a span of 15 bases. Here the CDR3 reads CASSYPDREGSYEQYF. CDR3 DNA: TGTGCCAGCAGTTACCCGGACAGGGAGGGGTCCTACGAGCAGTACTTC.

A remark on this clonotype: A single base separates this from a much larger clone, so it may be a read error. The CDR3 does not end in the conserved phenylalanine or tryptophan, so this is likely a read error. J is TRBJ2-5 and V is TRBV5-4; D may be TRBD2 (5 bases). This CDR3 has 14 amino acids. Germline CDR1 SGHNT, CDR2 YYREEE (reference sequence). V lost 3 bases, J lost 0 bases, and 9 bases lay in between. CDR3 nucleotide sequence: TGTGCCAGCAGCTACCGGGAACACCAAGAGACCCAGTACGTC. Translating it yields CASSYREHQETQYV.

The chain is built from TRBV7-9 and TRBJ2-5; D is undetermined. V gave up 1 base and J gave up 5 bases, with 5 bases separating them. From germline, CDR1 is SEHNR and CDR2 FQNEAQ (reference sequence). The CDR3 contains 12 residues. CDR3 sequence: CASSLEVETQYF. The CDR3 DNA sequence: TGTGCCAGCAGCTTAGAGGTGGAGACCCAGTACTTC.

This clonotype has a count of ten or more. The V gene is TRBV18, the J gene TRBJ1-6; tentative D call: TRBD1 (6 bases). V lost 2 bases and J lost 10, with 15 bases in between. CDR1 is KGHSH and CDR2 is LQKENI in the germline V gene. This CDR3 is built from 15 residues. As DNA, the CDR3 is TGTGCCAGCTCACCATCCGGGGGCGCCGGGTCACCCCTCCACTTT. Residues: CASSPSGGAGSPLHF.

In DNA form, the CDR3 reads TGTGCCAGCAGCTTTCTGGGGGCGATCACTGAAGCTTTCTTT. It encodes CASSFLGAITEAFF. This sequence joins TRBV7-9 and TRBJ1-1; D perhaps matches TRBD1 (6 bases). The V and J ends lost 3 bases and 4 bases respectively, with 12 bases between them. Germline CDR1 reads SEHNR; CDR2 reads FQNEAQ (reference sequence). The CDR3 loop spans 14 amino acids.

The rearrangement links TRBV5-5 to TRBJ2-2; 11 nucleotides match TRBD1. The CDR3 extends over 15 amino acids. The V gene end was trimmed by 3 bases and the J gene end by 7 bases; junction bases not matched to a gene: 5. The germline V gene has CDR1 SGHKS and CDR2 YYEKEE (reference sequence). The CDR3, as DNA: TGTGCCAGCAGCTGGGACAGGGGGTTTGGCGGGGAGCTGTTTTTT. The encoded protein is CASSWDRGFGGELFF.

This clonotype was found a few times. The V and J genes are TRBV6-1 and TRBJ2-5, with TRBD2 matching 9 bases. Germline loops: CDR1 MNHNS, CDR2 SASEGT. The CDR3 length is 16 residues. The V segment lost 7 bases and the J segment 5 bases; nucleotides outside the gene matches: 14. CDR3 protein: CASTGGGGGGLETQYF. CDR3 in DNA: TGTGCCAGCACCGGGGGGGGCGGGGGGGGGTTGGAGACCCAGTACTTC.

By sample fraction, this clonotype is medium-sized (0.01 to 0.1%). The chain combines TRBV19 with TRBJ1-4; possibly TRBD1 for D (5 bases). The CDR3 sequence is 14 residues long. Germline loops: CDR1 LNHDA, CDR2 SQIVND (reference sequence). V was pared by 6 bases and J by 0 bases, with 8 bases between. The CDR3 DNA sequence: TGTGCCAGTAGAACACAGGCAACTAATGAAAAACTGTTTTTT. This gives the protein CASRTQATNEKLFF.

This clonotype is medium-sized by share. The CDR3 nucleotides read TGTGCCAGTAGTATAGCTACCCGATGGAATGAGCAGTTCTTC. It encodes CASSIATRWNEQFF. The V and J genes are TRBV19 and TRBJ2-1; D gene ambiguous. The CDR3 consists of 14 residues. V was shortened by 1 base and J by 7 bases, with 11 bases between the two germline ends. Germline CDR1 and CDR2: LNHDA and SQIVND (reference sequence).

V gene TRBV4-2 combines with J gene TRBJ2-3, with TRBD2 as a possible D gene (6 bases). Trimming took 1 base from V and 0 from J, leaving 11 bases between them. Germline V gene sequence: CDR1 LGHNA, CDR2 YNFKEQ. This CDR3 contains 16 residues. The CDR3 is CASSQGSAGSTDTQYF. CDR3 DNA sequence: TGTGCCAGCAGCCAAGGTTCCGCGGGGAGCACAGATACGCAGTATTTT.

This clonotype was detected many times. This chain links TRBV5-4 with TRBJ2-3; a weak D match, TRBD2 (6 bases). The CDR3 is 14 amino acids. V was pared by 4 bases and J by 9 bases, with 18 bases between. Germline V gives CDR1 SGHNT, CDR2 YYREEE (reference sequence). CDR3 DNA: TGTGCCAGCAGCCCCGCGGAGCCGGAGGGCACGCAGTATTTT. Amino acids: CASSPAEPEGTQYF. The variable domain in full, with the rest retrieved from reference TRBV5-4 and TRBJ2-3, is ETGVTQSPTHLIKTRGQQVTLRCSSQSGHNTVSWYQQALGQGPQFIFQYYREEENGRGNFPPRFSGLQFPNYSSELNVNALELDDSALYLCASSPAEPEGTQYFGPGTRLTVL.

This clonotype was seen ten or more times. V usage is TRBV7-6 and J usage is TRBJ2-7, with D unclear. The germline gives CDR1 SGHVS, CDR2 FNYEAQ. Trimming pared 2 bases from V and 4 bases from J, leaving 6 bases between. The CDR3 is made up of 12 amino acids. CDR3 DNA: TGTGCCAGCAGCTTATCGGGTTACGAGCAGTACTTC. Its protein is CASSLSGYEQYF. The full variable domain, rest sourced from reference TRBV7-6 and TRBJ2-7, is GAGVSQSPRYKVTKRGQDVALRCDPISGHVSLYWYRQALGQGPEFLTYFNYEAQQDKSGLPNDRFSAERPEGSISTLTIQRTEQRDSAMYRCASSLSGYEQYFGPGTRLTVT.

This clonotype is termed medium-sized. This chain connects TRBV5-6 to TRBJ2-7; D gene unclear. Germline lookup yields CDR1 SGHDT and CDR2 YYEEEE. The CDR3 length is 11 residues. The V end lost 1 base, the J end lost 9 bases, and 8 bases lay between the germline ends. The CDR3: CASSLQDGQYF. The DNA of the CDR3 is TGTGCCAGCAGCTTGCAGGATGGGCAGTACTTC.

The V and J genes are TRBV19 and TRBJ1-3, with D hard to call. The CDR3 extends over 15 amino acids. The V gene lost 6 bases and the J gene lost 4 bases, with 16 bases spanning the gap. The germline gives CDR1 LNHDA, CDR2 SQIVND (reference sequence). The CDR3 is CASRAPAARGNTIYF. CDR3 coding DNA: TGTGCCAGTAGGGCCCCCGCAGCCCGGGGAAACACCATATATTTT.

This clonotype is classed as medium-sized. This chain connects TRBV6-5 to TRBJ1-3; D is ambiguous. The CDR3 length is 13 residues. Germline V gene data show CDR1 as MNHEY and CDR2 as SVGAGI. V was trimmed by 0 bases and J by 4 bases, leaving 4 bases between them. The CDR3 reads CASSYSWGNTIYF. The CDR3 nucleotides are TGTGCCAGCAGTTACTCTTGGGGAAACACCATATATTTT.

This clonotype showed up many times. The chain is built from TRBV13 and TRBJ1-1; TRBD1 matches 7 bases. V shed 5 bases, J shed 3 bases, and the junction held 6 bases outside the gene matches. This CDR3 region has 14 residues. Germline V CDR1 and CDR2: PRHDT, FYEKMQ (reference sequence). CDR3 sequence (DNA): TGTGCCAGCAGCCAGAGACAGGGCGACACTGAAGCTTTCTTT. Amino acids: CASSQRQGDTEAFF.

By sample fraction, this clonotype is medium-sized (0.01 to 0.1%). V and J are TRBV12-3 or TRBV12-4 and TRBJ2-1; tentatively, D is TRBD2 (6 bases). The germline V and J ends were trimmed by 5 bases and 2 bases, with 13 bases remaining between them. The CDR3 extends over 15 amino acids. The CDR3 DNA reads as TGTGCCAGCAGTCCGGAGGGGATTGCCTACAATGAGCAGTTCTTC. It yields the protein CASSPEGIAYNEQFF.

This clonotype is medium-sized (0.01 to 0.1%) in the sample. The rearrangement joins TRBV6-5 to TRBJ1-2; weak D call: TRBD1 (5 bases). V was pared by 5 bases and J by 8 bases, with 21 bases between. The CDR3 loop spans 15 amino acids. Germline CDR1 is MNHEY and CDR2 is SVGAGI. CDR3 in amino acids: CASSPVWDGGLGYTF. CDR3 coding DNA: TGTGCCAGCAGTCCAGTATGGGACGGGGGTTTAGGCTACACCTTC.

As DNA, the CDR3 is TGTGCCAGCAGTGAAGCGCGGTGGTCTGAAGCTTTCTTT. Translation gives CASSEARWSEAFF. The V and J genes are TRBV6-1 and TRBJ1-1; D remains ambiguous. Germline V CDR1 and CDR2: MNHNS, SASEGT. Trimming pared 0 bases from V and 6 bases from J, leaving 8 bases between. This CDR3 has 13 residues.

CDR3 DNA: TGTGCCAGTAGTCCCTCGGGACTAGCGGGGTACAATGAGCAGTTCTTC. Encoded protein: CASSPSGLAGYNEQFF. The chain has TRBV19 and TRBJ2-1; 13 nucleotides match TRBD2. Unmatched junction bases numbered 5, after V lost 5 bases and J lost 4 bases. The CDR3 length is 16 residues. Germline V gives CDR1 LNHDA, CDR2 SQIVND (reference sequence).

Turning to this clonotype: With a much larger clone just one base away, this may be a read error. The chain employs TRBV27 and TRBJ1-2; D is ambiguous. This CDR3 contains 13 residues. CDR1 is MNHEY, CDR2 SMNVEV, per germline (reference sequence). V was shortened by 4 bases and J by 4 bases, with 10 bases between the two germline ends. In DNA, the CDR3 is TGTGCCAGCAGTTCGGAGGAGGGCTATGGCTACACCTTC. The encoded protein is CASSSEEGYGYTF.